This T cell receptor (beta chain) derives from a study of Ad26.COV2.S vaccination and SARS-CoV-2 variants. Study-level background: Into the muscle, Ad26.COV2.S was dosed once or twice, 56 days apart.

With regard to this clone: The antigen remains undetermined. This sample includes further DNA sequences coding for the same CDR3.

The treatment: around 19 received Ad26.COV2.S at low or high dose, single or two shots; about 5 received placebo; per-sample allocation not given. Sampling occurred on day 63 after the first vaccine or placebo injection. The study used a vaccine consisting of an Ad26 vector that expressed Wuhan-strain SARS-CoV-2 spike. The table came from immunoSEQ multiplex PCR; TCRdb's copy has only in-frame clones and leaves some out. The sample carries around 450,000 clones, less than 95% recorded once. The length of the CDR3 is 12 residues. The V gene's germline CDR1 is MNHEY and CDR2 SVGEGT. V gave up 3 bases and J gave up 2 bases, with 4 bases separating them. Whole-study results and caveats: There was a possibility that the TCR breadth and depth analyses underestimated total T cell responses. CD8+ and CD4+ T cells specific for spike reportedly responded with substantial breadth after vaccination.

The source is a person aged 18-60 years who received the Ad26.COV2.S COVID-19 vaccine or a placebo. The chain combines TRBV6-2 or TRBV6-3 with TRBJ2-5; D not certain. The source material was peripheral blood, sampled in a trial of Ad26.COV2.S vaccine versus placebo. The CDR3 loop is CASSYGQETQYF. CDR3 DNA sequence: TGTGCCAGCAGTTATGGACAAGAGACCCAGTACTTC.